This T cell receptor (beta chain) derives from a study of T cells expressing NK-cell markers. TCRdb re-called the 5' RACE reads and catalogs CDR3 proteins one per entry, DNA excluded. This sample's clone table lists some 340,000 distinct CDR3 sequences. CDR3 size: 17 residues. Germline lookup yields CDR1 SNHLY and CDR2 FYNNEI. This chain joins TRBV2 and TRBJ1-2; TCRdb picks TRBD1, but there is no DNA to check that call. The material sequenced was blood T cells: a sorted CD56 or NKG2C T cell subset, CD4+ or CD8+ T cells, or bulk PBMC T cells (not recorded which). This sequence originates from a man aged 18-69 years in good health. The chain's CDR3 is CASRAGQGALILYGYTF.